This T cell receptor (beta chain) appears in the sequencing data of a study of identical twins. Study-level findings and limits: Abundant cord blood beta clonotypes carried fewer insertions; memory repertoires showed none.

The authors used template switching to add a universal primer site and gave cDNA unique molecular identifiers. TCRdb re-derived calls from the 5' RACE reads in MiXCR, one entry per CDR3 protein. Of around 480,000 distinct CDR3 sequences listed, 14% are singletons. This clonotype was counted between two and nine times. Its antigen remains unknown. The sample also formed part of further work on yellow fever vaccine responses in identical twins. That work adds: Twins showed a vaccine T cell response that reportedly seemed partly convergent, partly personalized.

Sequencing was carried out using CD4+ T cells sorted from blood. The clonotype comes from a woman under 30 in good health.

CDR3 in DNA: TGTGCCAGCAGTTTAATAAAGTCGATGAACACTGAAGCTTTCTTT. Translation: CASSLIKSMNTEAFF. V is TRBV28 and J is TRBJ1-1; unclear D gene. Trimming cost V 2 bases and J 0 bases, with 10 bases left between them. The germline CDR1 and CDR2 sequences are MDHEN and SYDVKM. The CDR3 is made up of 15 amino acids.